This T cell receptor (beta chain) was captured in a study of low-dose radiotherapy and immunotherapy resistance in tumors. Study overall: With fractions of 0.5 Gy given every 2 weeks, Cohort 1 accumulated a total of 6.5 Gy. Patients received cyclophosphamide 200 mg/m2 intravenously every two weeks, the day before radiation-immunotherapy.

Time point in this sample: before trial treatment. The donors, trial participants, received nivolumab, ipilimumab, aspirin, low-dose cyclophosphamide and low-dose radiotherapy. This clonotype appeared a few times. TRAV- and TRBV-specific primers, spanning alpha and beta chains, primed first-strand cDNA. TCR amplification ran 15 to 25 PCR cycles using constant-region and V-primer adapter primers. By in vitro transcription, the isolated mRNA was amplified. TCRdb reanalysed the reads using MiXCR and keeps one entry per CDR3 protein. The sample carries 80,000 to 90,000 distinct CDR3 sequences, about 18% recorded once. CDR1 PRHDT and CDR2 FYEKMQ come from the germline V gene (reference sequence). V lost 0 bases, J lost 6 bases, and 5 bases lay in between. The CDR3 runs to 12 residues.

This sequence originates from a male donor with prostate cancer. Specimen: PBMCs, collected before treatment. This rearrangement joins TRBV13 to TRBJ1-1; no reliable D call. CDR3 sequence reads: CASSLGGPEAFF. The CDR3 DNA sequence: TGTGCCAGCAGCTTAGGAGGACCTGAAGCTTTCTTT.